This note documents a single T cell receptor beta chain sequence. V lost 2 bases, J lost 0 bases, and 13 bases lay in between. The CDR3 has 16 amino acids. Germline CDR1 is SGHDN and CDR2 is FVKESK. The data stem from a study of blood T cell repertoires in COVID-19. This table comes from immunoSEQ multiplex PCR, and its TCRdb copy is limited to in-frame clones, with some not included. The table has about 440,000 clones, about nine tenths seen once. Material for sequencing was PBMCs or T cells enriched from blood (not recorded which). The source is a man younger than 35 who had recovered from COVID-19. The chain is built from TRBV14 and TRBJ1-1, with D uncertain. CDR3 DNA: TGTGCCAGCAGCCAAATGATGGTTGGGCTGAACACTGAAGCTTTCTTT. This codes for CASSQMMVGLNTEAFF.